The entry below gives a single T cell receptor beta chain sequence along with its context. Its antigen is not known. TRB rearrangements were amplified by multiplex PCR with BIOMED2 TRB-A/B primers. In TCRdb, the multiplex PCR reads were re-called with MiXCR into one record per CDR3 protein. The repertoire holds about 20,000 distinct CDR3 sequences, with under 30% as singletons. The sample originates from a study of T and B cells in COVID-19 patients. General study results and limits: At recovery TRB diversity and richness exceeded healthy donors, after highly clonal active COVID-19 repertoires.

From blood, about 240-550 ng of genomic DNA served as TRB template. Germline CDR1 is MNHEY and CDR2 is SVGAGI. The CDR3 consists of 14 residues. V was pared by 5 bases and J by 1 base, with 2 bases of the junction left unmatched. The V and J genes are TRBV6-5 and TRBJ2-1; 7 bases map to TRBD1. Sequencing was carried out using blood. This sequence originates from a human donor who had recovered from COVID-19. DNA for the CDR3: TGTGCCAGCAGTGTGACAGGGTCCTACAATGAGCAGTTCTTC. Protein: CASSVTGSYNEQFF.